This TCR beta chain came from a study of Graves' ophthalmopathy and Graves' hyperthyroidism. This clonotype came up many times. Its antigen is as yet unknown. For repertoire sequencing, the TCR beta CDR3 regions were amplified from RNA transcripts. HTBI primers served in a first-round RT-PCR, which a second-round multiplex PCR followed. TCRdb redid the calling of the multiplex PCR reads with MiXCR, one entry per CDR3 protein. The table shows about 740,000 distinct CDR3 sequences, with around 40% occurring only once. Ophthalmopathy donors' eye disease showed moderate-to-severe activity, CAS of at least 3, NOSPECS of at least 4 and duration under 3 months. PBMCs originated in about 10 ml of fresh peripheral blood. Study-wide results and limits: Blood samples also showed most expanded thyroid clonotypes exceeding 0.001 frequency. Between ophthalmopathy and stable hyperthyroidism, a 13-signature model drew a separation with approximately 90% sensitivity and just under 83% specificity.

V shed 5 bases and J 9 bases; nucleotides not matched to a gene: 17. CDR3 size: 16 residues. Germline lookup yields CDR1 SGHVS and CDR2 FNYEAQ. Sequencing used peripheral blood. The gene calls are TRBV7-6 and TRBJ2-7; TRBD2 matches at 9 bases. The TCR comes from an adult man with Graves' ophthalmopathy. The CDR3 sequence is CASSRRLAETLQPQYF. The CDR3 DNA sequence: TGTGCCAGCAGCAGGAGACTAGCGGAAACTCTACAGCCGCAGTACTTC.